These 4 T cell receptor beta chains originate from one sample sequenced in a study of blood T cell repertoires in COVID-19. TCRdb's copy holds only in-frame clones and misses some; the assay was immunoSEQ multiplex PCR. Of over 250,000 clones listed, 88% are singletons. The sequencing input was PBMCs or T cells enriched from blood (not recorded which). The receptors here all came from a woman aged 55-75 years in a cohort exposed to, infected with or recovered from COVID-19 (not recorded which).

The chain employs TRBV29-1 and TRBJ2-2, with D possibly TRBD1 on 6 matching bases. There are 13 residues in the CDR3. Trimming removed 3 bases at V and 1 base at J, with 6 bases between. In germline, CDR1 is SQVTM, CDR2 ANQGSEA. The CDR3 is CSVDRGNTGELFF. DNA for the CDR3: TGCAGCGTTGACAGGGGGAACACCGGGGAGCTGTTTTTT.

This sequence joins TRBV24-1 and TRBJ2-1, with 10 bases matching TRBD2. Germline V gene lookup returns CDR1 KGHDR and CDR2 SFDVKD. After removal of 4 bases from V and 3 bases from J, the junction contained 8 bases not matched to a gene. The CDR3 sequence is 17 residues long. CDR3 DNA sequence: TGTGCCACCAGTGACCCTAGCGGGAGAGGTAACTACAATGAGCAGTTCTTC. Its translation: CATSDPSGRGNYNEQFF.

The CDR3 DNA follows: TGCGCCAGCAGCTTGGAGGTAGCGGCCCAGAGTGGGCTGTTTTTT. Protein sequence: CASSLEVAAQSGLFF. The rearrangement uses TRBV5-1 and TRBJ2-2; D might be TRBD2 (6 bases). V was clipped by 0 bases and J by 13 bases, with 19 bases between them. In germline, CDR1 is SGHRS, CDR2 YFSETQ. The CDR3 totals 15 residues.

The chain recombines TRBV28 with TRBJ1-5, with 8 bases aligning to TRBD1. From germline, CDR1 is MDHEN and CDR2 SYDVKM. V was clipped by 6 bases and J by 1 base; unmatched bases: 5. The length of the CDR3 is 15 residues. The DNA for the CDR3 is TGTGCCAGCAGGAGGACAGGGATAAGCAATCAGCCCCAGCATTTT. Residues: CASRRTGISNQPQHF.